The 7 T cell receptor beta chains given below trace back to one sample, sequenced in a study of shared clonotypes between healthy human individuals (TCRdb year 2020). Libraries were made using the immunoSEQ multiplex PCR assay. In TCRdb, the immuneACCESS table is reduced to in-frame sequences with V and J assigned. These tables do not hold every clone; where another copy was compared, an unresolved V gene accounts for under half, and the others remain unexplained. A total of 2 million to 2.5 million clones appear in this sample, almost 96% of them only once. The biggest ten clones account for 0.1% to 0.15% of the sample. The sequenced sample consisted of naive CD4+ T cells sorted from blood. The meaning of the sample's cell subset or site label: CD45RA+ positively selected. The source is a man between 18 and 35 years old in good health.

This sequence joins TRBV30 and TRBJ2-3, with D unresolved. The length of the CDR3 is 11 residues. Looked up from germline, CDR1 is GTSNPN and CDR2 is SVGIG (reference sequence). With 0 bases removed from V and 10 bases from J, the gap between germline ends came to 8 bases. Here the CDR3 DNA reads TGTGCCTGGAGTGTTAGCATTGCGCAGTATTTT. Translation gives CAWSVSIAQYF.

This clone has a single count. The genes are TRBV20-1 and TRBJ2-5; D remains ambiguous. V gave up 2 bases and J gave up 5 bases, with 6 bases separating them. Germline loops: CDR1 DFQATT, CDR2 SNEGSKA (reference sequence). CDR3 length equals 11 residues. This CDR3 is CSARHRETQYF. CDR3 sequence (DNA): TGCAGTGCTAGACATCGGGAGACCCAGTACTTC.

The V gene is TRBV27, the J gene TRBJ1-1, with D perhaps TRBD1 (6 bases). Germline assignment: CDR1 MNHEY and CDR2 SMNVEV (reference sequence). Trimming cost V 2 bases and J 6 bases, with 13 bases left between them. The CDR3 is made up of 14 amino acids. The CDR3 sequence: CASSLLTGPAEAFF. In DNA form, the CDR3 reads TGTGCCAGCAGTTTACTAACAGGGCCCGCTGAAGCTTTCTTT.

V gene TRBV6-5 combines with J gene TRBJ1-1, with 7 bases matching TRBD1. Germline CDR1 and CDR2: MNHEY and SVGAGI. With V trimmed by 4 bases and J by 4 bases, 3 bases remained unmatched. The CDR3 has 13 residues. The CDR3 region has the DNA TGTGCCAGCAGTTGGCAGGGGGGCACTGAAGCTTTCTTT. This gives the protein CASSWQGGTEAFF.

Here the CDR3 reads CASSSPGEGGYTF. In nucleotides, the CDR3 is TGTGCCAGCAGTTCCCCAGGGGAGGGTGGCTACACCTTC. The J gene is TRBJ1-2, the V gene TRBV6-6; TRBD1 is a possible D gene (6 bases). This CDR3 contains 13 residues. Germline V gene lookup returns CDR1 MNHNY and CDR2 SVGAGI (reference sequence). V gave up 4 bases and J gave up 7 bases, with 13 bases separating them.

The CDR3 DNA follows: TGTGCCAGCAGAGGTCGGGGGGGGGTGACCAATGAGCAGTTCTTC. As protein: CASRGRGGVTNEQFF. The chain links TRBV28 to TRBJ2-1, with 8 positions matching TRBD2. The CDR3 loop spans 15 amino acids. With V trimmed by 6 bases and J by 6 bases, 10 bases remained unmatched. Per the germline V gene, CDR1 is MDHEN and CDR2 is SYDVKM.

V is TRBV2 and J is TRBJ1-4, with TRBD1 matching 10 bases. The CDR3 sequence is 16 residues long. Germline trimming cut 6 bases from V and 7 bases from J; bases unmatched to any gene: 11. In germline, CDR1 is SNHLY, CDR2 FYNNEI. The CDR3, as DNA: TGTGCCAGCAGGGGACAGGGGAAGAGGTCTGTTGAAAAACTGTTTTTT. Protein product: CASRGQGKRSVEKLFF.